This TCR beta chain was found in a study of T cells after yellow fever vaccination. The V end was cut by 5 bases, the J end by 11 bases, with 15 bases between. This CDR3 is built from 12 residues. The germline V gene has CDR1 LNHDA and CDR2 SQIVND (reference sequence). TCRdb reanalysed the 5' RACE reads using MiXCR and keeps one entry per CDR3 protein. Of about 130,000 distinct CDR3 sequences in the sample, about 7.4% were seen once. This clonotype was detected many times. V gene TRBV19 combines with J gene TRBJ1-1; D gene ambiguous. This material consisted of CD4+ T cells sorted from PBMCs, taken 9 to 10 days after the first yellow fever vaccination. The sequence came from a man aged 18 to 30 who received the YFV17D yellow fever vaccine. This CDR3 is CASSPREGGAFF. CDR3 DNA: TGTGCCAGTAGTCCCCGTGAGGGTGGGGCTTTCTTT.